This T cell receptor beta chain was sequenced for a study of blood T cells in healthy people across ages. For the second PCR, which ran for roughly 6 to 12 cycles, a sample-barcoded 5' primer and a J-beta primer mix were used. TCRdb re-analysed the 5' RACE reads in MiXCR, keeping a single row per CDR3 protein. This repertoire shows a few hundred thousand distinct CDR3 sequences, approximately 27% found once; its top ten account for approximately 18%. The sequenced material came from blood. The TCR originated in a woman in her sixties or seventies in good health.

This chain's CDR3 is CASSLGFRGAGGYTF. The CDR3 DNA sequence: TGTGCCAGCAGCTTAGGATTCAGGGGCGCAGGCGGCTACACCTTC. The V gene is TRBV7-3, the J gene TRBJ1-2; a possible D gene is TRBD1 (6 bases). V dropped 2 bases and J dropped 8 bases, with 18 bases sitting between them. Germline V CDR1 and CDR2: SGHTA, FQGTGA. There are 15 residues in the CDR3.